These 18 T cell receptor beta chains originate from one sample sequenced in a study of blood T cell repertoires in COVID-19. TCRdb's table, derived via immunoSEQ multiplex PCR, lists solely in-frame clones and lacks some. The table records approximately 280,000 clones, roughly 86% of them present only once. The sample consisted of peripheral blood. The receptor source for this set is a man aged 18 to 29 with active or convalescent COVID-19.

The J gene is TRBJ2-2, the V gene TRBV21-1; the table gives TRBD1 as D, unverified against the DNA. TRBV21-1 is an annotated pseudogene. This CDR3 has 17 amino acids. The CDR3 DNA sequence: TGTGCCAGCAGCAAAGCACAGGACAGGAGTTACACCGGGGAGCTGTTTTTT. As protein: CASSKAQDRSYTGELFF.

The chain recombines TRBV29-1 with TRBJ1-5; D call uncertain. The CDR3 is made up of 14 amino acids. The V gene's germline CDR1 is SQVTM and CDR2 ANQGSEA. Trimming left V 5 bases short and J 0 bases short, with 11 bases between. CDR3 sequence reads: CSVSDGYSNQPQHF. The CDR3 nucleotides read TGCAGCGTTTCTGACGGGTATAGCAATCAGCCCCAGCATTTT.

In DNA form, the CDR3 reads TGTGCCAGCAGCCAGGGAATAGCGGGGGGTTTAAATGAGCAGTTCTTC. It codes for CASSQGIAGGLNEQFF. V gene TRBV3-1 (or the pseudogene TRBV3-2) combines with J gene TRBJ2-1; TRBD2 matches 10 bases. Germline V gene lookup returns CDR1 LGHDT and CDR2 YNNKEL (reference sequence). The CDR3 is 16 residues long. Losses at the gene ends were 3 bases for V and 7 bases for J; bases not matched to a gene: 9.

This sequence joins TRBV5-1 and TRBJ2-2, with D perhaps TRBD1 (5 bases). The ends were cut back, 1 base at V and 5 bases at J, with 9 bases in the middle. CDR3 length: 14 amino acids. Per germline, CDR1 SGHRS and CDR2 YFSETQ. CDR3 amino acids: CASSLKAGTGELFF. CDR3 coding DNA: TGCGCCAGCAGCTTGAAGGCAGGGACCGGGGAGCTGTTTTTT.

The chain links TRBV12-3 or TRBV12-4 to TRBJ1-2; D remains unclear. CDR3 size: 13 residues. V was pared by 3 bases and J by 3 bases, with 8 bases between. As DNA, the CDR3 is TGTGCCAGCAGTTTTGGAACAGACTATGGCTACACCTTC. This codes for CASSFGTDYGYTF.

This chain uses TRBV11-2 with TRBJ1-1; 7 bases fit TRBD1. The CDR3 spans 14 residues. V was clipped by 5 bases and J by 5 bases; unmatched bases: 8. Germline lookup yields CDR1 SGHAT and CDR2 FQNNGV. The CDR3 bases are TGTGCCAGCAGCGTGCACCAACAGGGGACTGAAGCTTTCTTT. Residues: CASSVHQQGTEAFF.

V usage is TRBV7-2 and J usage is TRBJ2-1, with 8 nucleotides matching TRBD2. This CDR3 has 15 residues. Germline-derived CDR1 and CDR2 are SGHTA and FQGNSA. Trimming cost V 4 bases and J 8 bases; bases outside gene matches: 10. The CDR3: CASSSPRLARYEQFF. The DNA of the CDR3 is TGTGCCAGCAGCTCCCCGCGACTAGCGCGCTATGAGCAGTTCTTC. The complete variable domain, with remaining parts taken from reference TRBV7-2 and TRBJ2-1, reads GAGVSQSPSNKVTEKGKDVELRCDPISGHTALYWYRQSLGQGLEFLIYFQGNSAPDKSGLPSDRFSAERTGGSVSTLTIQRTQQEDSAVYLCASSSPRLARYEQFFGPGTRLTVL.

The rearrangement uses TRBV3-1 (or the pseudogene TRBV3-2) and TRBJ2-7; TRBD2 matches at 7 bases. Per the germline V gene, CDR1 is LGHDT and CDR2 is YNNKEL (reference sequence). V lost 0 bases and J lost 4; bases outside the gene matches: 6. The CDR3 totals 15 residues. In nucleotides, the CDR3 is TGTGCCAGCAGCCAAGATGCTAGCGGAATATACGAGCAGTACTTC. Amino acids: CASSQDASGIYEQYF.

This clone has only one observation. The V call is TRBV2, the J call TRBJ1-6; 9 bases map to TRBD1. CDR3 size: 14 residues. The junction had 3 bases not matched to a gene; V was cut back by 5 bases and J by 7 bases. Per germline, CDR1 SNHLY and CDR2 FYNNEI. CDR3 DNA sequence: TGTGCCAGCAGTTGGGACAGGGAAAATTCACCCCTCCACTTT. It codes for CASSWDRENSPLHF. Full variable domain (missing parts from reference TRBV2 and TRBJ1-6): EPEVTQTPSHQVTQMGQEVILRCVPISNHLYFYWYRQILGQKVEFLVSFYNNEISEKSEIFDDQFSVERPDGSNFTLKIRSTKLEDSAMYFCASSWDRENSPLHFGNGTRLTVT.

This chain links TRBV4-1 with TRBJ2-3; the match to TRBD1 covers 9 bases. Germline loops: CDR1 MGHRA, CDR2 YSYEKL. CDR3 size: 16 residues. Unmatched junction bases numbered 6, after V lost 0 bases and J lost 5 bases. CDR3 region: CASSQDRDRVVDTQYF. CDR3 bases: TGCGCCAGCAGCCAAGATCGGGACAGGGTCGTAGATACGCAGTATTTT.

The CDR3 protein is CASSYSSDRVLGTDTQYF. In DNA, the CDR3 is TGTGCCAGCAGTTACTCGAGTGACAGGGTCCTCGGCACAGATACGCAGTATTTT. The rearrangement joins TRBV6-2 or TRBV6-3 to TRBJ2-3; 7 bases map to TRBD1. Germline CDR1 reads MNHEY; CDR2 reads SVGEGT. J was trimmed by 1 base and V by 0 bases; bases with no gene match: 10. The CDR3 has 18 amino acids.

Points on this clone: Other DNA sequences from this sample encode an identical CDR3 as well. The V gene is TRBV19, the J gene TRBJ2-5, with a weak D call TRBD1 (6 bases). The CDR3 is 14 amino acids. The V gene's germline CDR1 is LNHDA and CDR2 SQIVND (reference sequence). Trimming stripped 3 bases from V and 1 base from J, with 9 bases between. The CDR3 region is CASSIGGSQETQYF. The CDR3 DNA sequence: TGTGCCAGTAGTATTGGGGGCAGCCAAGAGACCCAGTACTTC.

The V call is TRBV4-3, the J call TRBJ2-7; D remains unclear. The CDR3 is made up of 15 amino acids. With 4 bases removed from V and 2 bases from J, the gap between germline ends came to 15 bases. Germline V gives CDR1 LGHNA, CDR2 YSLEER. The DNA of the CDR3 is TGCGCCAGCAGCCCCACTGCGGCGGTCCCCTACGAGCAGTACTTC. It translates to CASSPTAAVPYEQYF.

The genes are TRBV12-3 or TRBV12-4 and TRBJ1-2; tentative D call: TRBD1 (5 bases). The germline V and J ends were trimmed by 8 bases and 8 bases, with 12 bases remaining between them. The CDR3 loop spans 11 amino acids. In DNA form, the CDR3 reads TGTGCCAGCCGAGACAGAGGCGGCTACACCTTC. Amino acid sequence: CASRDRGGYTF.

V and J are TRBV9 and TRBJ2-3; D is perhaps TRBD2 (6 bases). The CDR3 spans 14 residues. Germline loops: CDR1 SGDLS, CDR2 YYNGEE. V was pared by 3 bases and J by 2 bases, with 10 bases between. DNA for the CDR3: TGTGCCAGCAGCGCTCAGGGACTCACAGATACGCAGTATTTT. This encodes CASSAQGLTDTQYF.

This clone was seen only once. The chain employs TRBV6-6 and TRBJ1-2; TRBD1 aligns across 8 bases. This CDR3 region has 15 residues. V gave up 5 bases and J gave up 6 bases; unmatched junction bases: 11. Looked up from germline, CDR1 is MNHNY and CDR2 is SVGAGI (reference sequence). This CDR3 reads CASSRGTGEMDGYTF. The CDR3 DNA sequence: TGTGCCAGCAGTAGAGGGACAGGTGAAATGGATGGCTACACCTTC.

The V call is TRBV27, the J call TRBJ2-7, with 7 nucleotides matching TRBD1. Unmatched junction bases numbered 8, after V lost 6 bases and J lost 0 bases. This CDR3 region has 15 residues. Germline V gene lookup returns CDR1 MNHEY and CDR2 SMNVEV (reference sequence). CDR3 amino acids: CASRSRQGSSYEQYF. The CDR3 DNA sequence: TGTGCCAGCAGATCCCGACAGGGTAGCTCCTACGAGCAGTACTTC.

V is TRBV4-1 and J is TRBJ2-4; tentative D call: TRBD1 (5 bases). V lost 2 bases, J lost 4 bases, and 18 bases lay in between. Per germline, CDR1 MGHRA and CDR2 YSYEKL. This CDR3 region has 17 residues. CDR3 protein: CASSQPLQGLRKNIQYF. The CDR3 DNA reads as TGCGCCAGCAGCCAACCGCTCCAGGGATTACGGAAAAACATTCAGTACTTC.